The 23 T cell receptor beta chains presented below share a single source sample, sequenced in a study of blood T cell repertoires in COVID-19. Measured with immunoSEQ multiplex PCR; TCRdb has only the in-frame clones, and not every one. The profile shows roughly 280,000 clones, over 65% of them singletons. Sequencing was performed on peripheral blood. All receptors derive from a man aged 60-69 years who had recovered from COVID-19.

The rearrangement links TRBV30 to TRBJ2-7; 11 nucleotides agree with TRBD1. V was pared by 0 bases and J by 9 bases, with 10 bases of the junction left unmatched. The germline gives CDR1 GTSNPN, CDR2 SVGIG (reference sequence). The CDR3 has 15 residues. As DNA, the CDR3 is TGTGCCTGGAGTGTAGTCGGACAGGGGGCGTTCGGGCAGTACTTC. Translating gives CAWSVVGQGAFGQYF.

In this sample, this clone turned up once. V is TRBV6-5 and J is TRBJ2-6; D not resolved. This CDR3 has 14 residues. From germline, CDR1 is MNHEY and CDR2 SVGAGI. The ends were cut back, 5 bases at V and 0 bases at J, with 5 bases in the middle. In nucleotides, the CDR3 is TGTGCCAGCAGTCACAGCTCTGGGGCCAACGTCCTGACTTTC. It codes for CASSHSSGANVLTF.

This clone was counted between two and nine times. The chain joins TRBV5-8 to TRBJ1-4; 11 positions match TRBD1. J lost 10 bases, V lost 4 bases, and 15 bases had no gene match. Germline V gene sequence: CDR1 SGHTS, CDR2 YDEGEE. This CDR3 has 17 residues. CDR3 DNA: TGTGCCAGCAGCCGAAGCCTTACCGGACAGGGGGCAGGAAAACTGTTTTTT. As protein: CASSRSLTGQGAGKLFF.

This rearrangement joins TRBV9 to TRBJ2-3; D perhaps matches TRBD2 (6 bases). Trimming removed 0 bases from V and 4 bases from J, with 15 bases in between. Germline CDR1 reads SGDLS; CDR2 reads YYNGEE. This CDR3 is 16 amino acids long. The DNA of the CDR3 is TGTGCCAGCAGCGTAGACCGTACTAGCAGCGCAGATACGCAGTATTTT. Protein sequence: CASSVDRTSSADTQYF.

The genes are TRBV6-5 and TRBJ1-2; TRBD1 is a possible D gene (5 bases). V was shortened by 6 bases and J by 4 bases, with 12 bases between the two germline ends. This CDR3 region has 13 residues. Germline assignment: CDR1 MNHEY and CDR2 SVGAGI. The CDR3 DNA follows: TGTGCCAGCAGACAGGTCCAGGTCTATGGCTACACCTTC. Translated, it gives CASRQVQVYGYTF.

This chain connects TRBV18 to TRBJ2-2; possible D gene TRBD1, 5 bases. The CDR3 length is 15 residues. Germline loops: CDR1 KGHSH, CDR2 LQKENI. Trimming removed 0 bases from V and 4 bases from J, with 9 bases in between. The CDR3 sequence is CASSPPGPSTGELFF. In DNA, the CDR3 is TGTGCCAGCTCACCACCGGGGCCGTCCACCGGGGAGCTGTTTTTT. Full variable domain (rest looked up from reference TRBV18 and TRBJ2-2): NAGVMQNPRHLVRRRGQEARLRCSPMKGHSHVYWYRQLPEEGLKFMVYLQKENIIDESGMPKERFSAEFPKEGPSILRIQQVVRGDSAAYFCASSPPGPSTGELFFGEGSRLTVL.

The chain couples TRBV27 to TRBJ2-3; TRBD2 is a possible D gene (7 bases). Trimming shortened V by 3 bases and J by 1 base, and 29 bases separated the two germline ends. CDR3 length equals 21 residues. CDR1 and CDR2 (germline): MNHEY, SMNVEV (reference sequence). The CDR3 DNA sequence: TGTGCCAGCAGTTTGGGGGGGGGCGGCCGTCAGAGCGGGACCCGCACAGATACGCAGTATTTT. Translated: CASSLGGGGRQSGTRTDTQYF.

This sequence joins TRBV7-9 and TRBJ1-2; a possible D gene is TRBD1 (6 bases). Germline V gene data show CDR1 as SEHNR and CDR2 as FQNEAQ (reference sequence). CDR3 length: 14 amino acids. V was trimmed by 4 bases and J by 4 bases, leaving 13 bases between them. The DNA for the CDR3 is TGTGCCAGCAGCTCCAGACAGGCGACCTATGGCTACACCTTC. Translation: CASSSRQATYGYTF.

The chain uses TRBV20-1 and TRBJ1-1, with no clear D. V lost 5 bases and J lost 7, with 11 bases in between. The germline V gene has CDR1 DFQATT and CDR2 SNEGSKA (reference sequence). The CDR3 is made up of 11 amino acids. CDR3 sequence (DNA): TGCAGTGCTCATAACTCGATTGAAGCTTTCTTT. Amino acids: CSAHNSIEAFF.

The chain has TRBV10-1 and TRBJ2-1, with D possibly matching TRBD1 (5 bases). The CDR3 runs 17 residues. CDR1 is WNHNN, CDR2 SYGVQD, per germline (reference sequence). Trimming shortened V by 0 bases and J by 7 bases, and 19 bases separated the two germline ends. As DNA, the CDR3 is TGCGCCAGCAGTGAGTCGATGTCGCCAGGGTGGGTAAATGAGCAGTTCTTC. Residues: CASSESMSPGWVNEQFF.

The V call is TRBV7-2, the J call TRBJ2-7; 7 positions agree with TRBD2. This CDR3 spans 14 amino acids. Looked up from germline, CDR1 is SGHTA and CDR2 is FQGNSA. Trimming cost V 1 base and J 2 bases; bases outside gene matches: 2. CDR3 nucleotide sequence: TGTGCCAGCAGCTTAGGGGCGGGGGCCTACGAGCAGTACTTC. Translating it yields CASSLGAGAYEQYF.

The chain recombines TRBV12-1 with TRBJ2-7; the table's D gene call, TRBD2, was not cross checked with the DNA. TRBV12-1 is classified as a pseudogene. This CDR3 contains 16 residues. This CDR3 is CASSFGGSGSSYEQYF. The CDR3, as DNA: TGTGCCAGCAGCTTTGGTGGTAGCGGCAGCTCCTACGAGCAGTACTTC.

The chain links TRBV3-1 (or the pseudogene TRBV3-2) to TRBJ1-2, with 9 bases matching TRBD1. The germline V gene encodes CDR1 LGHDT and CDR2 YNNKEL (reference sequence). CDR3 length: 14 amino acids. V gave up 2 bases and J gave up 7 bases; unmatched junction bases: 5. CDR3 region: CASSQKGQGLGYTF. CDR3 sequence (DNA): TGTGCCAGCAGCCAAAAGGGACAGGGCCTTGGCTACACCTTC.

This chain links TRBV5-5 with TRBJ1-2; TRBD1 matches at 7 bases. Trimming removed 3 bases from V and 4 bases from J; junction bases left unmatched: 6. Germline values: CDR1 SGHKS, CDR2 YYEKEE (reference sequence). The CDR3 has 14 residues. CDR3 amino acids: CASSSTGVVYGYTF. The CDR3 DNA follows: TGTGCCAGCAGCTCAACAGGGGTAGTCTATGGCTACACCTTC.

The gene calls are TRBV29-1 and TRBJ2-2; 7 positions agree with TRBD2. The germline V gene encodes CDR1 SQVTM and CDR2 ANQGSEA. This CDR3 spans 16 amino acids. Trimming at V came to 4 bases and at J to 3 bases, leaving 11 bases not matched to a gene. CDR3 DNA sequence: TGCAGCGTTGGATCGGGGGGATATGGATACACCGGGGAGCTGTTTTTT. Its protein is CSVGSGGYGYTGELFF.

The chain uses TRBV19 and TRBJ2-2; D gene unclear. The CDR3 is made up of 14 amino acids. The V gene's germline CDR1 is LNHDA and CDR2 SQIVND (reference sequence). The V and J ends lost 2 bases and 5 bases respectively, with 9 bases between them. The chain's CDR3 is CASSILSGTGELFF. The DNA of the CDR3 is TGTGCCAGTAGTATACTGTCCGGGACCGGGGAGCTGTTTTTT.

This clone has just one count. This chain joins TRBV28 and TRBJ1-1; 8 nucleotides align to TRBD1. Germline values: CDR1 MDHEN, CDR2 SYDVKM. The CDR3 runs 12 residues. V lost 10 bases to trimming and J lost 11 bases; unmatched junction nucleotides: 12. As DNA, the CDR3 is TGTGCCACCTTAGGACAGGGCATAAGGGCTTTCTTT. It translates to CATLGQGIRAFF.

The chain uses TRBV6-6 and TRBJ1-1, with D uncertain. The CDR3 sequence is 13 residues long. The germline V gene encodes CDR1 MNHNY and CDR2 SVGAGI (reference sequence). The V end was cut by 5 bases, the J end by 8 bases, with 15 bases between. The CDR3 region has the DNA TGTGCCAGCAGTGAGAACCCCGCCGCCGAAGCTTTCTTT. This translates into CASSENPAAEAFF.

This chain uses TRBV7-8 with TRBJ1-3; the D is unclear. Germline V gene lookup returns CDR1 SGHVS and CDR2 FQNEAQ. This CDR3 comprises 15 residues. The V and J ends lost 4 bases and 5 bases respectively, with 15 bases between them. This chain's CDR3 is CASSSAGSQRNTIYF. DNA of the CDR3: TGTGCCAGCAGCTCGGCCGGGTCCCAGAGAAACACCATATATTTT.

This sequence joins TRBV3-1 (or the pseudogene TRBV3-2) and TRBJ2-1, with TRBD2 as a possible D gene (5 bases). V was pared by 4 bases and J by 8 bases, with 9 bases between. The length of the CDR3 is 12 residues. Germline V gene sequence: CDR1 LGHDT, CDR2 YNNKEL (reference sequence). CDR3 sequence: CASSPRRDEQFF. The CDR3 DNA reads TGTGCCAGCAGCCCGAGGCGGGATGAGCAGTTCTTC.

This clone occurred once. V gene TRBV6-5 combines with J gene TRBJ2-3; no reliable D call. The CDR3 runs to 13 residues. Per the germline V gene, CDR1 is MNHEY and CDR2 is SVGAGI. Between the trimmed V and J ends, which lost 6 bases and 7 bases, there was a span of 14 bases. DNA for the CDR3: TGTGCCAGCAGCCACCTCGGCACTAATACGCAGTATTTT. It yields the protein CASSHLGTNTQYF.

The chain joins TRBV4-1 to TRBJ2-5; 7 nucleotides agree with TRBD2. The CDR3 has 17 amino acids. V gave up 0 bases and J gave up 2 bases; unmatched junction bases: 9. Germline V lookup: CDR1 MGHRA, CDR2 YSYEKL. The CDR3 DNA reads TGCGCCAGCAGCCAAGATGCGGGGGTGAACTGGCAAGAGACCCAGTACTTC. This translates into CASSQDAGVNWQETQYF.

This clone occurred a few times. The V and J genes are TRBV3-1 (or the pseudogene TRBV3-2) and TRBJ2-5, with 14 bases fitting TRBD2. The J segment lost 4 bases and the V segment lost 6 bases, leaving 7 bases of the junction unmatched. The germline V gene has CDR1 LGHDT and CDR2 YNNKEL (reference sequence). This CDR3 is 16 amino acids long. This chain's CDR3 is CASSHGTSGGIETQYF. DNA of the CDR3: TGTGCCAGCAGTCATGGGACTAGCGGGGGTATAGAGACCCAGTACTTC.